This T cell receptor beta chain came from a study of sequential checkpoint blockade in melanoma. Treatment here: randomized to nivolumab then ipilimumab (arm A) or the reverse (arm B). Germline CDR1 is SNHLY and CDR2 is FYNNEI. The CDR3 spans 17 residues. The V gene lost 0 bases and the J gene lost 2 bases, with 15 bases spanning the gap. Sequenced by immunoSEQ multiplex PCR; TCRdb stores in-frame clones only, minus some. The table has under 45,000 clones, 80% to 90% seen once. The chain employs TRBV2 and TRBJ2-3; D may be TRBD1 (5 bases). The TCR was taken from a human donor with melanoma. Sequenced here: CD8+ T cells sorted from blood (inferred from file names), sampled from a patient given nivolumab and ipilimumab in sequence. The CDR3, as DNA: TGTGCCAGCAGTGAAGCGCTGACAGAACGTTTCACAGATACGCAGTATTTT. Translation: CASSEALTERFTDTQYF.